The next 7 T cell receptor beta chains were all read from a single sample in a study of blood T cells in healthy people across ages. Alongside a J-beta primer mix, a sample-barcoded 5' primer served in a second PCR lasting roughly 6 to 11 cycles. TCRdb processed the 5' RACE reads anew with MiXCR; each CDR3 protein has one entry. The sample shows about 840,000 distinct CDR3 sequences, almost 30% of them seen only once. This sample was also put to use in a study of T cells of mothers and their children.

The sequenced sample consisted of blood. These receptors originate from a woman aged 40 to 55 in good health.

This clonotype was recorded only once. This chain joins TRBV5-1 and TRBJ2-2; D is perhaps TRBD1 (5 bases). Germline CDR1 reads SGHRS; CDR2 reads YFSETQ. The CDR3 has 14 amino acids. V was shortened by 5 bases and J by 1 base, with 9 bases between the two germline ends. In nucleotides, the CDR3 is TGCGCCAGCAGGGGCAGGGAGAACACCGGGGAGCTGTTTTTT. Its translation: CASRGRENTGELFF.

This clonotype was counted a single time. It may be a read error: a sequence one base away is much more abundant. This chain joins TRBV20-1 and TRBJ2-4; D unclear. CDR3 length: 16 residues. CDR1 is DFQATT and CDR2 is SNEGSKA in the germline V gene (reference sequence). The V and J ends lost 1 base and 13 bases respectively, with 26 bases between them. The CDR3 is CSARARTLGISNEQYF. CDR3 in DNA: TGCAGTGCTAGAGCCCGGACCCTCGGAATTAGCAATGAGCAGTACTTC.

This clonotype was counted many times. The chain recombines TRBV12-3 or TRBV12-4 with TRBJ2-5, with D tentatively TRBD1 (6 bases). CDR3 size: 13 residues. With 5 bases removed from V and 4 bases from J, the gap between germline ends came to 11 bases. The CDR3 nucleotides read TGTGCCAGCAGTCCGGACAGACGAGAGACCCAGTACTTC. Translating gives CASSPDRRETQYF.

The chain joins TRBV28 to TRBJ1-2, with 11 bases aligning to TRBD1. With 1 base clipped from V and 3 bases from J, the junction kept 19 bases outside the gene matches. The V gene's germline CDR1 is MDHEN and CDR2 SYDVKM. The CDR3 is made up of 21 amino acids. The CDR3 sequence: CASSLYQKDRGLLNHYYGYTF. In nucleotides, the CDR3 is TGTGCCAGCAGTTTATACCAAAAGGACAGGGGGCTTTTGAATCACTACTATGGCTACACCTTC.

The chain employs TRBV6-1 and TRBJ2-4, with 7 bases matching TRBD1. Germline V gene data show CDR1 as MNHNS and CDR2 as SASEGT. The CDR3 loop spans 13 amino acids. With V trimmed by 7 bases and J by 13 bases, 13 bases remained unmatched. Here the CDR3 reads CASTPGQTYGQYF. The CDR3 nucleotides are TGTGCCAGCACACCGGGACAGACCTACGGGCAGTACTTC.

The J gene is TRBJ2-5, the V gene TRBV2, with D possibly TRBD1 on 6 matching bases. V was trimmed by 7 bases and J by 5 bases, leaving 11 bases between them. From germline, CDR1 is SNHLY and CDR2 FYNNEI. The CDR3 totals 12 residues. The CDR3 reads CASTGTFETQYF. The CDR3 nucleotides are TGTGCCAGCACCGGGACATTCGAGACCCAGTACTTC.

The V and J genes are TRBV21-1 and TRBJ1-5; the DNA was not used to check the table's D call, TRBD1. TRBV21-1 is a pseudogene segment. This CDR3 spans 17 amino acids. The CDR3 here is CASSKGSRQISNQPQHF. The DNA for the CDR3 is TGTGCCAGCAGCAAAGGGAGTCGACAGATTAGCAATCAGCCCCAGCATTTT.